One T cell receptor (beta chain) is described in this entry. The data stem from a study of cytomegalovirus exposure and HLA in healthy donors. PCR amplification relied on 60 Vbeta primers (plus 13 Jbeta primers). The repertoire was sequenced with immunoSEQ multiplex PCR; TCRdb's copy has only in-frame clones and lacks some. The sample yields around 80,000 clones, 74% seen once. Germline-derived CDR1 and CDR2 are SGHAT and FQNNGV. V gave up 4 bases and J gave up 2 bases; unmatched junction bases: 5. The CDR3 extends over 14 amino acids. The gene calls are TRBV11-2 and TRBJ2-7; 7 nucleotides match TRBD2. This sequence was found in a man aged 40-55 years in good health and CMV-seropositive. Sample: PBMCs. CDR3 nucleotides: TGTGCCAGCAGCTCCCTCCGGGGGGCCTACGAGCAGTACTTC. It codes for CASSSLRGAYEQYF.